The 20 T cell receptor beta chains reported below all come from one sample, sequenced in a study of blood T cell repertoires in COVID-19. Profiled with immunoSEQ multiplex PCR; TCRdb holds only in-frame clones, not every one. The sample consists of about 320,000 clones, 85% of them appearing once. Sequenced sample: PBMCs or T cells enriched from blood (not recorded which). These receptors originate from a woman aged 30 to 39 who had been exposed to COVID-19.

This clone came up a few times. The V gene is TRBV5-1, the J gene TRBJ1-4; D gene unclear. The length of the CDR3 is 15 residues. Germline-derived CDR1 and CDR2 are SGHRS and YFSETQ. Trimming pared 0 bases from V and 13 bases from J, leaving 19 bases between. CDR3 nucleotide sequence: TGCGCCAGCAGCTTGGGTGAACGAGGGTTAGAATTACTGTTTTTT. This codes for CASSLGERGLELLFF.

J is TRBJ2-5 and V is TRBV5-4, with 9 bases fitting TRBD2. V trimming: 3 bases; J trimming: 5 bases; junction bases outside the gene matches: 8. CDR3 length: 15 amino acids. The germline V gene has CDR1 SGHNT and CDR2 YYREEE (reference sequence). In DNA, the CDR3 is TGTGCCAGCAGCTCAGGCGGGGGGGCCGCGGAGACCCAGTACTTC. It encodes CASSSGGGAAETQYF. Together with reference TRBV5-4 and TRBJ2-5, the CDR3 gives the full variable domain: ETGVTQSPTHLIKTRGQQVTLRCSSQSGHNTVSWYQQALGQGPQFIFQYYREEENGRGNFPPRFSGLQFPNYSSELNVNALELDDSALYLCASSSGGGAAETQYFGPGTRLLVL.

The chain combines TRBV18 with TRBJ1-5; D gene ambiguous. Trimming took off 4 bases at V and 4 bases at J, with 14 bases between the two ends. The CDR3 is made up of 15 amino acids. The germline V gene encodes CDR1 KGHSH and CDR2 LQKENI. CDR3: CASSLSTRMNQPQHF. Written as DNA, the CDR3 is TGTGCCAGCTCACTCTCGACCAGGATGAATCAGCCCCAGCATTTT.

The sample holds a few counts of this clone. The chain uses TRBV14 and TRBJ1-2; a possible D gene is TRBD1 (5 bases). Germline V gene data show CDR1 as SGHDN and CDR2 as FVKESK. The CDR3 has 13 amino acids. Trimming took 4 bases from V and 7 from J, leaving 13 bases between them. The CDR3 reads CASSPREGSGYTF. Here the CDR3 DNA reads TGTGCCAGCAGCCCCCGGGAGGGGAGTGGCTACACCTTC.

The V call is TRBV9, the J call TRBJ2-1; D ambiguous. V gave up 5 bases and J gave up 2 bases, with 14 bases separating them. This CDR3 has 15 amino acids. The germline gives CDR1 SGDLS, CDR2 YYNGEE. The DNA of the CDR3 is TGTGCCAGCAGTGCAAGCCTCACAGCCTACAATGAGCAGTTCTTC. It specifies CASSASLTAYNEQFF.

This chain connects TRBV5-1 to TRBJ1-4, with 7 bases fitting TRBD1. The CDR3 spans 15 residues. Germline CDR1 reads SGHRS; CDR2 reads YFSETQ. V was clipped by 6 bases and J by 0 bases; unmatched bases: 5. Written as DNA, the CDR3 is TGCGCCAGCAAGGGACAGCCGTCAACTAATGAAAAACTGTTTTTT. The encoded protein is CASKGQPSTNEKLFF.

The V call is TRBV19, the J call TRBJ2-1; tentative D call: TRBD2 (6 bases). The germline V and J ends were trimmed by 3 bases and 2 bases, with 17 bases remaining between them. Germline CDR1 and CDR2: LNHDA and SQIVND (reference sequence). CDR3 length: 17 amino acids. CDR3 residues: CASSIRFGGVPYNEQFF. As DNA, the CDR3 is TGTGCCAGTAGTATTAGATTCGGCGGGGTCCCCTACAATGAGCAGTTCTTC. The full variable domain, with the rest looked up from reference TRBV19 and TRBJ2-1, is DGGITQSPKYLFRKEGQNVTLSCEQNLNHDAMYWYRQDPGQGLRLIYYSQIVNDFQKGDIAEGYSVSREKKESFPLTVTSAQKNPTAFYLCASSIRFGGVPYNEQFFGPGTRLTVL.

V gene TRBV6-4 combines with J gene TRBJ2-3; TRBD1 aligns across 10 bases. V trimming: 5 bases; J trimming: 5 bases; junction bases outside the gene matches: 7. Germline assignment: CDR1 MRHNA and CDR2 SNTAGT. The CDR3 is 15 residues long. The CDR3, as DNA: TGTGCCAGCAGTCCCCGGGACAGGGGAGGAGATACGCAGTATTTT. Protein sequence: CASSPRDRGGDTQYF.

This rearrangement joins TRBV27 to TRBJ1-4, with D unresolved. The CDR3 totals 14 residues. Trimming left V 4 bases short and J 8 bases short, with 14 bases between. Germline V gives CDR1 MNHEY, CDR2 SMNVEV (reference sequence). The CDR3 bases are TGTGCCAGCAGTTCCGAAAAATCCGGGGAAAAACTGTTTTTT. Protein sequence: CASSSEKSGEKLFF.

The genes are TRBV6-5 and TRBJ2-1; D not resolved. The V end lost 4 bases, the J end lost 10 bases, and 8 bases lay between the germline ends. The CDR3 has 11 residues. CDR1 MNHEY and CDR2 SVGAGI come from the germline V gene. CDR3 DNA sequence: TGTGCCAGCAGTTTGAGCGTCGAGCAGTTCTTC. Translated: CASSLSVEQFF.

DNA for the CDR3: TGTGCCAGCAGTTCCCCTGGAGGATTTAGTGCAGATACGCAGTATTTT. This sequence encodes CASSSPGGFSADTQYF. The chain recombines TRBV28 with TRBJ2-3, with D maybe TRBD2 (5 bases). CDR1 and CDR2 (germline): MDHEN, SYDVKM. The CDR3 has 16 residues. V lost 4 bases to trimming and J lost 4 bases, with 18 bases between them.

V is TRBV6-5 and J is TRBJ2-1, with no clear D. The germline gives CDR1 MNHEY, CDR2 SVGAGI. The CDR3 extends over 12 amino acids. V was trimmed by 6 bases and J by 9 bases, leaving 12 bases between them. The CDR3 sequence is CASRASVGEQFF. CDR3 bases: TGTGCCAGCAGGGCCTCCGTTGGTGAGCAGTTCTTC.

The chain carries TRBV5-5 and TRBJ2-3; D perhaps matches TRBD2 (5 bases). The CDR3 is 14 amino acids. Germline CDR1 reads SGHKS; CDR2 reads YYEKEE (reference sequence). Trimming pared 5 bases from V and 0 bases from J, leaving 10 bases between. CDR3 sequence: CASSAGRSTDTQYF. CDR3 nucleotides: TGTGCCAGCAGTGCGGGCCGTAGCACAGATACGCAGTATTTT.

The V and J genes are TRBV5-1 and TRBJ2-7; maybe TRBD1 (5 bases). This CDR3 contains 12 residues. CDR1 SGHRS and CDR2 YFSETQ come from the germline V gene. V lost 1 base, J lost 7 bases, and 9 bases lay in between. CDR3 amino acids: CASSLIRGEQYF. In DNA form, the CDR3 reads TGCGCCAGCAGCTTGATAAGGGGTGAGCAGTACTTC. Together with reference TRBV5-1 and TRBJ2-7, the CDR3 gives the full variable domain: KAGVTQTPRYLIKTRGQQVTLSCSPISGHRSVSWYQQTPGQGLQFLFEYFSETQRNKGNFPGRFSGRQFSNSRSEMNVSTLELGDSALYLCASSLIRGEQYFGPGTRLTVT.

V gene TRBV14 combines with J gene TRBJ1-6; a weak D match, TRBD1 (6 bases). The germline V and J ends were trimmed by 7 bases and 1 base, with 11 bases remaining between them. The CDR3 consists of 15 residues. Germline V lookup: CDR1 SGHDN, CDR2 FVKESK. CDR3 sequence reads: CASIQGKSYNSPLHF. CDR3 in DNA: TGTGCCAGCATACAGGGTAAATCCTATAATTCACCCCTCCACTTT.

This clone was picked up one time. The CDR3 bases are TGTGCCAGCAGCTCCAATATGGGGCCCCAGTACTTC. Translated, it gives CASSSNMGPQYF. J is TRBJ2-5 and V is TRBV11-2; tentative D call: TRBD1 (5 bases). Germline assignment: CDR1 SGHAT and CDR2 FQNNGV. The V and J ends lost 4 bases and 9 bases respectively, with 12 bases between them. The CDR3 is 12 amino acids.

The V and J genes are TRBV5-1 and TRBJ2-2; TRBD1 matches at 8 bases. Per the germline V gene, CDR1 is SGHRS and CDR2 is YFSETQ. The CDR3 consists of 15 residues. J gave up 3 bases and V 3 bases, and 4 bases lay outside the gene matches. As DNA, the CDR3 is TGCGCCAGCAGCTCAAAGACAGGGGACACCGGGGAGCTGTTTTTT. It specifies CASSSKTGDTGELFF.

The chain has TRBV19 and TRBJ1-4; 12 bases map to TRBD1. The germline V gene has CDR1 LNHDA and CDR2 SQIVND (reference sequence). This CDR3 is 19 amino acids long. Trimming cost V 10 bases and J 6 bases; bases outside gene matches: 21. The CDR3 bases are TGTGCCACCCTAGCCTCTCGGGACAGGGGGCCATCGGGTTATGAAAAACTGTTTTTT. This codes for CATLASRDRGPSGYEKLFF.

This clone has just one count. The chain joins TRBV30 to TRBJ1-2, with a weak D call TRBD1 (6 bases). The CDR3 sequence is 16 residues long. Between the trimmed V and J ends, which lost 1 base and 5 bases, there was a span of 20 bases. CDR1 is GTSNPN, CDR2 SVGIG, per germline (reference sequence). CDR3 nucleotides: TGTGCCTGGAGTGACCATCCCTGGCAGGGGAAATATGGCTACACCTTC. This encodes CAWSDHPWQGKYGYTF.

DNA of the CDR3: TGCGCCAGCAGCTTGGCTAGCGGGAGGCAGAACAATGAGCAGTTCTTC. Translation gives CASSLASGRQNNEQFF. The chain uses TRBV5-1 and TRBJ2-1; 11 positions agree with TRBD2. Per germline, CDR1 SGHRS and CDR2 YFSETQ. This CDR3 is built from 16 residues. V lost 0 bases and J lost 5; bases outside the gene matches: 4.